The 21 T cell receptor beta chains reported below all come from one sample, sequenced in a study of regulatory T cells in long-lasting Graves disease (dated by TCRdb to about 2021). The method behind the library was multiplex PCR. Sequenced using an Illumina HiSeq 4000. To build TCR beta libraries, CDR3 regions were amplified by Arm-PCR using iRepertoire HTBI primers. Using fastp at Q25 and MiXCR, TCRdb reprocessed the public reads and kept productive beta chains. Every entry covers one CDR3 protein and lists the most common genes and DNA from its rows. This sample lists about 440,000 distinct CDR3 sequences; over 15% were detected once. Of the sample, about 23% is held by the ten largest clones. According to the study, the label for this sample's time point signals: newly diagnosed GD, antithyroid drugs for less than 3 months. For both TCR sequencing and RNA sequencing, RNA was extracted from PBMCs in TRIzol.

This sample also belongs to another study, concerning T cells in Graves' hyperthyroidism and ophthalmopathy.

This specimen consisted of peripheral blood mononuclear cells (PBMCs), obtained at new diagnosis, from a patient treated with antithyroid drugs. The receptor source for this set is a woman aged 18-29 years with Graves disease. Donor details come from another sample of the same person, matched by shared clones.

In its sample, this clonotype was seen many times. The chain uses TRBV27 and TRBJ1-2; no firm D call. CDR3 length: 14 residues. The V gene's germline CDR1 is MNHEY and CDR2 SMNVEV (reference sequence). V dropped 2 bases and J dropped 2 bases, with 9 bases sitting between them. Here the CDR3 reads CASSLKPHNYGYTF. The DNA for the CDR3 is TGTGCCAGCAGTTTAAAGCCTCACAACTATGGCTACACCTTC.

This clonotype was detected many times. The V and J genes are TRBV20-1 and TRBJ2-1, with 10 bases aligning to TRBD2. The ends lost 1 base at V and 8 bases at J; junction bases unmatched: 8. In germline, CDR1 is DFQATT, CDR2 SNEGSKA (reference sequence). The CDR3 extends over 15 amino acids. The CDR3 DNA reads TGCAGTGCTAGAGTACCCCTAGCGGGAGCCCATGAGCAGTTCTTC. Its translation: CSARVPLAGAHEQFF.

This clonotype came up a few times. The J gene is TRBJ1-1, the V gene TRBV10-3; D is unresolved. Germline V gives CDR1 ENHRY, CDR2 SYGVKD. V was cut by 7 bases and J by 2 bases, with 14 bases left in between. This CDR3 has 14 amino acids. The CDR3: CAITADPTNTEAFF. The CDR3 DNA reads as TGTGCCATCACTGCGGACCCCACTAACACTGAAGCTTTCTTT.

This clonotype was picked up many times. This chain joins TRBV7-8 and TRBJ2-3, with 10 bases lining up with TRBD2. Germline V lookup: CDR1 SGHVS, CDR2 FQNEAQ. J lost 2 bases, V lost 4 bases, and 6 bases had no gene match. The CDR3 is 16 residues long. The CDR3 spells CASSSLAGVATDTQYF. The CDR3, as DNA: TGTGCCAGCAGCTCCCTAGCGGGAGTTGCCACAGATACGCAGTATTTT. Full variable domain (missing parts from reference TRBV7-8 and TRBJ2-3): GAGVSQSPRYKVAKRGQDVALRCDPISGHVSLFWYQQALGQGPEFLTYFQNEAQLDKSGLPSDRFFAERPEGSVSTLKIQRTQQEDSAVYLCASSSLAGVATDTQYFGPGTRLTVL.

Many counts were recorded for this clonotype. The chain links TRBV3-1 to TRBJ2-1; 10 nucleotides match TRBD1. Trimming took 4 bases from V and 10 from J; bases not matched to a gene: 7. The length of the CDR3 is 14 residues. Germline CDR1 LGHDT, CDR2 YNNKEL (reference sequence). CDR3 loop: CASSPGTGASEQFF. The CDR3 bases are TGTGCCAGCAGCCCCGGGACAGGGGCCTCGGAGCAGTTCTTC.

Here the CDR3 DNA reads TGTGCCAGTAGTATGGGCATCCCTAACTATGGCTACACCTTC. Translated, it gives CASSMGIPNYGYTF. The chain joins TRBV19 to TRBJ1-2; D remains unclear. CDR1 and CDR2 (germline): LNHDA, SQIVND (reference sequence). V dropped 3 bases and J dropped 0 bases, with 8 bases sitting between them. CDR3 length equals 14 residues.

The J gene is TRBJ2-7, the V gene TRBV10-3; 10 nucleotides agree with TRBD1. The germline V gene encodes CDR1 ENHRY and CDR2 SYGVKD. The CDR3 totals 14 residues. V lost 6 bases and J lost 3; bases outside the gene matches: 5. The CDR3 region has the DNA TGTGCCATCAGGGGGGACAGGGGAGGCTACGAGCAGTACTTC. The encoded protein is CAIRGDRGGYEQYF.

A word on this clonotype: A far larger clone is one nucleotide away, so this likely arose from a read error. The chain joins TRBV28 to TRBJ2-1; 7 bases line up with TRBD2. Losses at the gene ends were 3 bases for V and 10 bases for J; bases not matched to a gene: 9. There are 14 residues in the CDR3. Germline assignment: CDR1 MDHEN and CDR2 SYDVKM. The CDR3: CASSLGGLSYEQFF. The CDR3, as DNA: TGTGCCAGCAGTTTGGGGGGACTATCCTACGAGCAGTTCTTC.

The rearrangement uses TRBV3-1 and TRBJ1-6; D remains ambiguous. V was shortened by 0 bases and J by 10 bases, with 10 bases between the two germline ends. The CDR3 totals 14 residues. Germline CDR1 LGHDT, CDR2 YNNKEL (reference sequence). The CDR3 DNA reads TGTGCCAGCAGCCAAGACCTCACGGAATCACCCCTCCACTTT. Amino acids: CASSQDLTESPLHF.

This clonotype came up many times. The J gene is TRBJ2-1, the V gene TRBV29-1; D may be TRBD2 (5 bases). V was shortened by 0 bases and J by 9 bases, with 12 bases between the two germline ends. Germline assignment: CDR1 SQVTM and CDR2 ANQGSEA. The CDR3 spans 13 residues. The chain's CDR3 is CSVEDALEGEQFF. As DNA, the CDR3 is TGCAGCGTTGAAGATGCACTAGAGGGTGAGCAGTTCTTC.

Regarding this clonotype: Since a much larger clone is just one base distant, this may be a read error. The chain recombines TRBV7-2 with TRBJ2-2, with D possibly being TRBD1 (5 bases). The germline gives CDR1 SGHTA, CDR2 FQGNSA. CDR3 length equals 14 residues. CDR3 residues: CVSSLGVNTGELFF. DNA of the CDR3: TGTGTCAGCAGCTTAGGGGTGAACACCGGGGAGCTGTTTTTT. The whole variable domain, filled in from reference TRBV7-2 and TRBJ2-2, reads GAGVSQSPSNKVTEKGKDVELRCDPISGHTALYWYRQSLGQGLEFLIYFQGNSAPDKSGLPSDRFSAERTGGSVSTLTIQRTQQEDSAVYLCVSSLGVNTGELFFGEGSRLTVL.

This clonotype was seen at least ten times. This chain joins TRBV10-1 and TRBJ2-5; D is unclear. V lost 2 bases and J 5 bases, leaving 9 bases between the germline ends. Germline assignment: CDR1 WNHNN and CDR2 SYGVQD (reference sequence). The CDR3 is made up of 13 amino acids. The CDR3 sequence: CASSEQPGETQYF. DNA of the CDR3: TGCGCCAGCAGTGAGCAGCCCGGGGAGACCCAGTACTTC.

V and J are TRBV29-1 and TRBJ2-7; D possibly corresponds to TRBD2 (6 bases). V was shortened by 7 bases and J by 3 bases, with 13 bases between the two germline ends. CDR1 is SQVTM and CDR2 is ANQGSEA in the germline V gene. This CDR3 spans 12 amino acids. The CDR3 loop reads CSATGESYEQYF. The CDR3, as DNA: TGCAGCGCAACGGGGGAGAGCTACGAGCAGTACTTC.

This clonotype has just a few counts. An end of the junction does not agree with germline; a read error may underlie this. CDR3 in amino acids: CASSVLAGGLLHF. CDR3 sequence (DNA): TGCGCCAGCAGTGTACTAGCGGGAGGCCTATTGCACTTC. This chain uses TRBV10-1 with TRBJ2-7, with 12 bases identical to TRBD2. CDR3 length: 13 amino acids. CDR1 and CDR2 from the germline V gene are WNHNN and SYGVQD (reference sequence).

The CDR3 sequence is CASSPATTGDTQYF. The CDR3 nucleotides are TGTGCCAGCTCACCGGCTACCACGGGAGATACGCAGTATTTT. V gene TRBV18 combines with J gene TRBJ2-3; the D is unclear. Germline V CDR1 and CDR2: KGHSH, LQKENI. Trimming stripped 3 bases from V and 5 bases from J, with 12 bases between. The CDR3 runs to 14 residues.

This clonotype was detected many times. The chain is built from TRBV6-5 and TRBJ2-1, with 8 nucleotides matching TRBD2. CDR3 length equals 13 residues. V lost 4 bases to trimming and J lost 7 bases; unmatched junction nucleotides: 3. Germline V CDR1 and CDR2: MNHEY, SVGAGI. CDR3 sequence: CASSSASGNEQFF. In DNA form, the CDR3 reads TGTGCCAGCAGTTCAGCTAGCGGGAATGAGCAGTTCTTC.

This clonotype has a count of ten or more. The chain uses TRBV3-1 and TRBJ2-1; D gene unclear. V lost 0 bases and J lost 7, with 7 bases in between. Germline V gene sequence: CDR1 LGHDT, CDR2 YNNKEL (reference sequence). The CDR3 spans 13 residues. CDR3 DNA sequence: TGTGCCAGCAGCCAAGATATGAGAAATGAGCAGTTCTTC. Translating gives CASSQDMRNEQFF.

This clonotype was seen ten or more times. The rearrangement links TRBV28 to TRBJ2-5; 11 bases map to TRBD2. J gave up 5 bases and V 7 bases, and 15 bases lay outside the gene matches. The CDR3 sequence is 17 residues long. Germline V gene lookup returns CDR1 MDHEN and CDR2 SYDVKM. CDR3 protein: CASNPGLAEGRWETQYF. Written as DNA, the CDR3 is TGTGCCAGCAACCCGGGACTAGCGGAGGGGCGGTGGGAGACCCAGTACTTC. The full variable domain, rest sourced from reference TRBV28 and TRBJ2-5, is DVKVTQSSRYLVKRTGEKVFLECVQDMDHENMFWYRQDPGLGLRLIYFSYDVKMKEKGDIPEGYSVSREKKERFSLILESASTNQTSMYLCASNPGLAEGRWETQYFGPGTRLLVL.

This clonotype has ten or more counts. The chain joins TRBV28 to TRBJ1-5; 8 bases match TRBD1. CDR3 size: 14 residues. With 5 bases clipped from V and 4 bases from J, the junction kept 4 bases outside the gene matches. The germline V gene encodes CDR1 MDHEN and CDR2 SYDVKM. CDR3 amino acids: CASSKRDRNQPQHF. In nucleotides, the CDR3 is TGTGCCAGCAGTAAACGGGACAGGAATCAGCCCCAGCATTTT. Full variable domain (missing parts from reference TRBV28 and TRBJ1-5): DVKVTQSSRYLVKRTGEKVFLECVQDMDHENMFWYRQDPGLGLRLIYFSYDVKMKEKGDIPEGYSVSREKKERFSLILESASTNQTSMYLCASSKRDRNQPQHFGDGTRLSIL.

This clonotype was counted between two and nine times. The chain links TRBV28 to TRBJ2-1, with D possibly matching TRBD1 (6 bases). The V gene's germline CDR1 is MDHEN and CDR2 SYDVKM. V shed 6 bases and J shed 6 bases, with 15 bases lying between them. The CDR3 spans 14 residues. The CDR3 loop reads CASRDSWAVNEQFF. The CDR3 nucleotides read TGTGCCAGCAGGGACAGTTGGGCGGTCAATGAGCAGTTCTTC. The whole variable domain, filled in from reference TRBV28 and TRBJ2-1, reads DVKVTQSSRYLVKRTGEKVFLECVQDMDHENMFWYRQDPGLGLRLIYFSYDVKMKEKGDIPEGYSVSREKKERFSLILESASTNQTSMYLCASRDSWAVNEQFFGPGTRLTVL.

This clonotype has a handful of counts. CDR3 loop: CASSIRQGVSYEQYF. The CDR3 DNA reads as TGTGCCAGCAGCATAAGACAGGGAGTGTCCTACGAGCAGTACTTC. J is TRBJ2-7 and V is TRBV12-3 or TRBV12-4, with 7 bases matching TRBD1. This CDR3 region has 15 residues. V lost 6 bases to trimming and J lost 1 base; unmatched junction nucleotides: 9.